Listed here are 16 T cell receptor beta chains from one sample, sequenced in a study of blood T cells in healthy people across ages. Alongside a J-beta primer mix, a sample-barcoded 5' primer served in a second PCR lasting roughly 7 to 12 cycles. TCRdb passed the 5' RACE reads through MiXCR, listing each CDR3 protein once. The sample includes 600,000 or so distinct CDR3 sequences, about 30% of them seen just once. Sequences were obtained from blood. The source is a woman older than 75 in good health.

The J gene is TRBJ2-4, the V gene TRBV7-2; the match to TRBD1 covers 11 bases. TRBJ2-7 explains the end of the DNA better; the J call may be wrong. Germline V gives CDR1 SGHTA, CDR2 FQGNSA. This CDR3 is 16 amino acids long. CDR3 sequence: CASSFDTGTGGYEQYF. DNA of the CDR3: TGTGCCAGCAGCTTCGACACCGGGACAGGGGGCTACGAGCAGTACTTC.

This clonotype was recorded at least ten times. This chain uses TRBV6-6 with TRBJ2-3; 8 bases fit TRBD1. Germline V gene lookup returns CDR1 MNHNY and CDR2 SVGAGI (reference sequence). The CDR3 runs 15 residues. V trimming: 5 bases; J trimming: 2 bases; junction bases outside the gene matches: 6. In DNA, the CDR3 is TGTGCCAGCAGTCCGGGACAGGAGTTCACAGATACGCAGTATTTT. As protein: CASSPGQEFTDTQYF.

This clonotype occurred a few times. V gene TRBV20-1 combines with J gene TRBJ1-5; D gene unclear. CDR1 and CDR2 (germline): DFQATT, SNEGSKA (reference sequence). This CDR3 spans 15 amino acids. V lost 3 bases to trimming and J lost 1 base, with 13 bases between them. The CDR3 region is CSASNSPLSNQPQHF. The CDR3 DNA reads TGCAGTGCTAGTAACTCGCCTCTAAGCAATCAGCCCCAGCATTTT.

On this clonotype: A much larger clone lies a single base off, so this may be a read error. V is TRBV5-1 and J is TRBJ2-7, with D tentatively TRBD2 (5 bases). With 3 bases removed from V and 7 bases from J, the gap between germline ends came to 20 bases. Per the germline V gene, CDR1 is SGHRS and CDR2 is YFSETQ. The CDR3 runs 15 residues. CDR3 sequence reads: CASSSPGLGVNEQYF. The CDR3, as DNA: TGCGCCAGCAGCTCCCCAGGACTGGGCGTCAATGAGCAGTACTTC. The full variable domain, rest sourced from reference TRBV5-1 and TRBJ2-7, is KAGVTQTPRYLIKTRGQQVTLSCSPISGHRSVSWYQQTPGQGLQFLFEYFSETQRNKGNFPGRFSGRQFSNSRSEMNVSTLELGDSALYLCASSSPGLGVNEQYFGPGTRLTVT.

This clonotype occurred many times. This sequence may be a read error, since a much larger clone differs from it by one base. The genes are TRBV6-2 or TRBV6-3 and TRBJ2-5; 11 bases line up with TRBD1. The length of the CDR3 is 14 residues. V trimming: 6 bases; J trimming: 11 bases; junction bases outside the gene matches: 11. From germline, CDR1 is MNHEY and CDR2 SVGEGT. The CDR3: CASRGTGGFAEQYF. The CDR3 bases are TGTGCCAGCAGAGGGACAGGGGGGTTTGCTGAGCAGTACTTC.

J is TRBJ1-4 and V is TRBV6-1, with a tentative D call TRBD1 (5 bases). V was trimmed by 7 bases and J by 11 bases, leaving 14 bases between them. Germline values: CDR1 MNHNS, CDR2 SASEGT. This CDR3 comprises 12 residues. CDR3 coding DNA: TGTGCCAGCACCCAGGGTAGCGGGAAACTGTTTTTT. Its translation is CASTQGSGKLFF.

V gene TRBV9 combines with J gene TRBJ2-1, with 14 bases matching TRBD2. Germline loops: CDR1 SGDLS, CDR2 YYNGEE. V lost 0 bases to trimming and J lost 9 bases; unmatched junction nucleotides: 8. The CDR3 is made up of 17 amino acids. CDR3 nucleotides: TGTGCCAGCAGCGTAGGGGCGACTAGCGGGGGGGCGAGTGAGCAGTTCTTC. This encodes CASSVGATSGGASEQFF. The full variable domain, its missing parts supplied by reference TRBV9 and TRBJ2-1, is DSGVTQTPKHLITATGQRVTLRCSPRSGDLSVYWYQQSLDQGLQFLIQYYNGEERAKGNILERFSAQQFPDLHSELNLSSLELGDSALYFCASSVGATSGGASEQFFGPGTRLTVL.

Worth noting for this clonotype: One base away lies a much larger clone, so this may be a sequencing read error. CDR3: CASSLDSIYNEQYF. The CDR3 nucleotides read TGTGCCAGCAGTTTGGATTCGATCTACAATGAGCAGTACTTC. The J gene is TRBJ2-7, the V gene TRBV12-3 or TRBV12-4, with D hard to call. Trimming left V 3 bases short and J 7 bases short, with 16 bases between. This CDR3 contains 14 residues.

This clonotype has more than one count but fewer than ten. The chain carries TRBV7-3 and TRBJ2-7, with 12 bases identical to TRBD2. Germline trimming cut 5 bases from V and 7 bases from J; bases unmatched to any gene: 15. In germline, CDR1 is SGHTA, CDR2 FQGTGA. The CDR3 extends over 17 amino acids. The CDR3 DNA reads TGTGCCAGCAGCCCTACGAGGCTAGCGGGGGGGCCTAATGAGCAGTACTTC. Its translation: CASSPTRLAGGPNEQYF.

The chain links TRBV5-6 to TRBJ2-5; 12 nucleotides match TRBD1. The CDR3 is 18 amino acids. Looked up from germline, CDR1 is SGHDT and CDR2 is YYEEEE. The DNA for the CDR3 is TGTACCGGCAGCTTGGTTTTCTCGGGACAGGGGGCTAGGGAGACCCAGTACTTC. It specifies CTGSLVFSGQGARETQYF.

This chain uses TRBV29-1 with TRBJ2-1; D gene ambiguous. The CDR3 totals 14 residues. The germline CDR1 and CDR2 sequences are SQVTM and ANQGSEA. The ends were cut back, 5 bases at V and 10 bases at J, with 21 bases in the middle. This CDR3 reads CSVRVRPSSYEQFF. The CDR3 DNA reads TGCAGCGTTCGTGTCAGACCGAGCTCCTACGAGCAGTTCTTC.

The chain recombines TRBV11-2 with TRBJ2-5, with 8 bases matching TRBD2. Germline lookup yields CDR1 SGHAT and CDR2 FQNNGV. The CDR3 runs to 14 residues. V gave up 4 bases and J gave up 7 bases; unmatched junction bases: 8. The CDR3 DNA is TGTGCCAGCAGCTCGACTAGCGTAGCGGGGACCCAGTACTTC. It is translated as CASSSTSVAGTQYF.

This clonotype was counted a few times. The rearrangement uses TRBV10-3 and TRBJ2-2; TRBD1 is a possible D gene (5 bases). The V gene's germline CDR1 is ENHRY and CDR2 SYGVKD. CDR3 length: 15 residues. V was pared by 0 bases and J by 5 bases, with 10 bases between. The CDR3 region is CAISESRQGTGELFF. The CDR3 nucleotides read TGTGCCATCAGTGAGTCGCGGCAGGGAACCGGGGAGCTGTTTTTT.

The chain employs TRBV2 and TRBJ2-5; 9 nucleotides match TRBD1. CDR1 and CDR2 (germline): SNHLY, FYNNEI. V trimming: 9 bases; J trimming: 11 bases; junction bases outside the gene matches: 13. CDR3 length equals 13 residues. This CDR3 reads CASYRGQVGEQYF. For the CDR3, the DNA is TGTGCCAGTTACAGGGGGCAAGTGGGGGAGCAGTACTTC.

Ten or more counts support this clonotype. V and J are TRBV12-3 or TRBV12-4 and TRBJ2-7; the D gene is possibly TRBD2 (6 bases). Between the trimmed V and J ends, which lost 8 bases and 4 bases, there was a span of 15 bases. CDR3 length: 13 residues. DNA of the CDR3: TGTGCCAGCCAGAGGAGGGGTCCATACGAGCAGTACTTC. Amino acids: CASQRRGPYEQYF.

On this clonotype: A much larger clone lies a single base off, so this may be a read error. This chain uses TRBV7-2 with TRBJ2-7; 9 bases agree with TRBD1. Trimming cost V 2 bases and J 7 bases; bases outside gene matches: 15. The germline V gene encodes CDR1 SGHTA and CDR2 FQGNSA. This CDR3 contains 17 residues. CDR3 region: CASSLPSGQGSHNEQYF. The CDR3 DNA follows: TGTGCCAGCAGCTTACCGTCCGGACAGGGGTCCCACAATGAGCAGTACTTC.